This T cell receptor beta chain was sequenced for a study of blood T cell repertoires in COVID-19. Study at large: Both acute and convalescent COVID-19 samples were obtained from the United States, Italy and Spain. The analysed material was cDNA or gDNA that came from T cells, B-cell-depleted T cells, or PBMCs.

Original analysis: Reference gene primer amplification yielded estimated nucleated cell counts. Using immunoSEQ multiplex PCR, the repertoire was profiled, and TCRdb retains in-frame clones only, with some absent. V, J and clone size are those of that table, while D and trimming were read from the DNA. The data show tens of thousands of clones, around 80% seen once. The CDR3 has 15 amino acids. CDR1 LNHDA and CDR2 SQIVND come from the germline V gene (reference sequence). Trimming took 5 bases from V and 1 from J, leaving 14 bases between them. This rearrangement joins TRBV19 to TRBJ2-5, with D perhaps TRBD1 (6 bases). The sample comprised peripheral blood. This TCR was recovered from a woman older than 75 with acute or convalescent COVID-19. In DNA form, the CDR3 reads TGTGCCAGTAGTCCTGCCAGGGGATTCCAAGAGACCCAGTACTTC. It encodes CASSPARGFQETQYF.